The clone carrying this T cell receptor beta chain was detected a few times. Its matching antigen is unknown. The sample originates from a study of early T cells in non-severe SARS-CoV-2 infection. The overall study: From unsorted whole blood, bulk RNA was sequenced, and the chains remained unpaired.

V was clipped by 0 bases and J by 0 bases, with 15 bases between them. Per germline, CDR1 ENHRY and CDR2 SYGVKD. This CDR3 is built from 18 residues. Study conclusions and caveats: VDJdb matching, biased toward anti-spike CD8 responses, missed private and CD4 specificities.

Attachment of unique molecular identifiers was made to individual cDNA molecules. From the 5' RACE reads, TCRdb called clonotypes with MiXCR, one entry per CDR3 protein. This table has tens of thousands of distinct CDR3 sequences, 4.5% to 5.5% appearing once. The TCR comes from an adult who was a healthcare worker with PCR-confirmed SARS-CoV-2 infection or an uninfected control (not recorded which). The sequenced sample consisted of whole blood. The chain joins TRBV10-3 to TRBJ1-5; D is perhaps TRBD1 (6 bases). CDR3 DNA: TGTGCCATCAGTGAGTCGATAGGCCTGGGGGCTAGCAATCAGCCCCAGCATTTT. Translating it yields CAISESIGLGASNQPQHF.